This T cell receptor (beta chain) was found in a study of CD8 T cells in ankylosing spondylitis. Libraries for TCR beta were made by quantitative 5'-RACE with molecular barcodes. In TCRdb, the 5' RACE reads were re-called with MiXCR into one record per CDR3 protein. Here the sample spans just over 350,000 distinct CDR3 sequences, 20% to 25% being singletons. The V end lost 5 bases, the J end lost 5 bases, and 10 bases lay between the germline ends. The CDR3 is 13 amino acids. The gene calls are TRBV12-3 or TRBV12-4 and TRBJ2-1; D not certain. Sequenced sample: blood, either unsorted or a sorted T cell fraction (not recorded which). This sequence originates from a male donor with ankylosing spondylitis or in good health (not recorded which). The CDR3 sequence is CASSPYANNEQFF. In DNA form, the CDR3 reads TGTGCCAGCAGTCCGTACGCAAACAATGAGCAGTTCTTC.